This is a list of T cell receptor beta chains from one sample in a study of CXCR3-negative and CXCR3-positive naive CD8 T cells. Reprocessing the 5' RACE reads, TCRdb reports a single entry for every CDR3 protein and omits DNA. The sample has 80,000 to 100,000 distinct CDR3 sequences. The sequencing sample was made of naive CXCR3+ CD8+ T cells from blood. The receptors were gathered from a human donor in good health. Some clones in this sample may be carry-over from other donors' samples. CDR3s include the opening cysteine and the closing phenylalanine or tryptophan.

CASSAGQGPGNTIYF,TRBV19,TRBJ1-3
CASRRTGRGQYF,TRBV25-1,TRBJ2-7
CASSSTGRPQHF,TRBV5-6,TRBJ1-5
CASSQDQKGYQPQHF,TRBV4-1,TRBJ1-5
CASSPRLTNEQFF,TRBV11-3,TRBJ2-1
CASGGRNEQFF,TRBV7-6,TRBJ2-1
CSARGRPGDEQFF,TRBV20-1,TRBJ2-1
CSANQGGQPQHF,TRBV20-1,TRBJ1-5
CASSLEGRTNEKLFF,TRBV7-6,TRBJ1-4
CASSQLGVEQFF,TRBV11-2,TRBJ2-1
CASSQSGTSGYNEQLF,TRBV4-3,TRBJ2-1
CASSQDLRQVNTEAFF,TRBV4-1,TRBJ1-1
CASSLGLAGNEQFF,TRBV7-2,TRBJ2-1
CASAGTSRNEQFF,TRBV9,TRBJ2-1
CASSLEGAREQFF,TRBV12-3/TRBV12-4,TRBJ2-1
CASSSPAEYGYTF,TRBV7-9,TRBJ1-2
CSARAGGRGPQETQYF,TRBV20-1,TRBJ2-5
CASSSRGDYNEQFF,TRBV5-4,TRBJ2-1
CSVETGNTAGELFF,TRBV29-1,TRBJ2-2
CASSSEKGQGEETQYF,TRBV28,TRBJ2-5
CASSLGLAETTYYNEQFF,TRBV28,TRBJ2-1
CASSFEWREYADTQYF,TRBV4-3,TRBJ2-3
CSARTLGANEQFF,TRBV29-1,TRBJ2-1
CASSLIYQGAENSYEQYF,TRBV28,TRBJ2-7